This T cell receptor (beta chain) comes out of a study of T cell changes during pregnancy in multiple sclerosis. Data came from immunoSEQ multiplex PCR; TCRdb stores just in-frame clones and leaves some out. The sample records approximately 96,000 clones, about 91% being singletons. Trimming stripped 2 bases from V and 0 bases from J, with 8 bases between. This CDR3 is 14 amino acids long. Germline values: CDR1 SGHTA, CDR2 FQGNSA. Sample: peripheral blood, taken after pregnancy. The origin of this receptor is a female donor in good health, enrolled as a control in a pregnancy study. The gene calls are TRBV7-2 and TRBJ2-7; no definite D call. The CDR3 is CASSLTRSSYEQYF. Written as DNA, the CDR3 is TGTGCCAGCAGCTTAACGAGGAGCTCCTACGAGCAGTACTTC.